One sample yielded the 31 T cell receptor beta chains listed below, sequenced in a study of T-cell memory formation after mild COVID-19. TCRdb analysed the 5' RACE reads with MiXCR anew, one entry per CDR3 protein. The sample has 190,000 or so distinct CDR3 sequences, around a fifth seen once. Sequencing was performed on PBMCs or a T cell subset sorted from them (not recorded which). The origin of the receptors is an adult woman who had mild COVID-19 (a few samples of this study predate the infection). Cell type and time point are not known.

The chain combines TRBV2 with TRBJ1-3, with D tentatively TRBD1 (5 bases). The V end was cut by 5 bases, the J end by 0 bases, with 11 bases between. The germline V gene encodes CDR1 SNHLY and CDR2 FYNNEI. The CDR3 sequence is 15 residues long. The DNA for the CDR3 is TGTGCCAGCAGTCTTGACAGACTCTCTGGAAACACCATATATTTT. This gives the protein CASSLDRLSGNTIYF.

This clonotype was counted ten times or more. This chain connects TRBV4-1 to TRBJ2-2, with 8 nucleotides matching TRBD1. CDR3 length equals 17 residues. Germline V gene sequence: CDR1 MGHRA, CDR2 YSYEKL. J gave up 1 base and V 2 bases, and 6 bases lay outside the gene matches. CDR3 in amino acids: CASSQKPDRVNTGELFF. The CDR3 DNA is TGCGCCAGCAGCCAAAAGCCGGACAGGGTGAACACCGGGGAGCTGTTTTTT.

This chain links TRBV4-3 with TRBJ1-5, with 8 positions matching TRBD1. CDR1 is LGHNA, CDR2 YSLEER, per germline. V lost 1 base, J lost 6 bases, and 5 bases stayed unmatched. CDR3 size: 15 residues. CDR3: CASSQGTGLSQPQHF. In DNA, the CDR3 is TGCGCCAGCAGCCAAGGGACAGGGTTATCTCAGCCCCAGCATTTT.

CDR3 nucleotide sequence: TGTGCCAGCAGTTACTCGGGGCCGCAGGCGAACACCGGGGAGCTGTTTTTT. It translates to CASSYSGPQANTGELFF. The chain combines TRBV6-5 with TRBJ2-2; weak D call: TRBD1 (5 bases). CDR3 length: 17 amino acids. V lost 0 bases, J lost 0 bases, and 11 bases lay in between. Looked up from germline, CDR1 is MNHEY and CDR2 is SVGAGI.

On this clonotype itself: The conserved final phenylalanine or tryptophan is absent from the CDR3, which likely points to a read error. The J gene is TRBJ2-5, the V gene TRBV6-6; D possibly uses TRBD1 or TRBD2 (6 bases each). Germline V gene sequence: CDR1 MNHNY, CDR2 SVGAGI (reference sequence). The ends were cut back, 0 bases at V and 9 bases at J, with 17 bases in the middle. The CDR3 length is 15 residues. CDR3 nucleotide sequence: TGTGCCAGCAGTTACTCGATTTCCGGGGGCGACGCCCAGTACTTA. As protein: CASSYSISGGDAQYL.

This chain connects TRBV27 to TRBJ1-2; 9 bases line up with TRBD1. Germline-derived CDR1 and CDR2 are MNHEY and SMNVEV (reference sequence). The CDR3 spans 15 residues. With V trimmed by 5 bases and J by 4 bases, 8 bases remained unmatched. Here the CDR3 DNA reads TGTGCCAGCAGTACGGGGACAGGGCCGGGCTATGGCTACACCTTC. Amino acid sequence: CASSTGTGPGYGYTF.

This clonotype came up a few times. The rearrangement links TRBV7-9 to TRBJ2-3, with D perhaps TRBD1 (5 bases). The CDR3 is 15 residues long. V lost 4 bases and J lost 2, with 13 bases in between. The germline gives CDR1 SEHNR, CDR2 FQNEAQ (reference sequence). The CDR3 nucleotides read TGTGCCAGCAGCTGGGCAGGGCCAACCACAGATACGCAGTATTTT. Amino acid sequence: CASSWAGPTTDTQYF.

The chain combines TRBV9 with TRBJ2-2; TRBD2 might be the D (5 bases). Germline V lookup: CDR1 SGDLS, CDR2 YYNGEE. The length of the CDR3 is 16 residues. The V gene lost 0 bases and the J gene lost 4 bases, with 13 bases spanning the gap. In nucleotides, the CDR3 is TGTGCCAGCAGCGTAGTAGAGGGAGTGGGCACCGGGGAGCTGTTTTTT. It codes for CASSVVEGVGTGELFF. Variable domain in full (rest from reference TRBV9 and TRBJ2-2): DSGVTQTPKHLITATGQRVTLRCSPRSGDLSVYWYQQSLDQGLQFLIQYYNGEERAKGNILERFSAQQFPDLHSELNLSSLELGDSALYFCASSVVEGVGTGELFFGEGSRLTVL.

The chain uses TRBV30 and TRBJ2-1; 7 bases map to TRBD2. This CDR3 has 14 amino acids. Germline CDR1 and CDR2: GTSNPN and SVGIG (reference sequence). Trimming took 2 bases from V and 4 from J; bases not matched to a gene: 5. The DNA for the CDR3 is TGTGCCTGGAGTAGGGCTAGCGGTTACAATGAGCAGTTCTTC. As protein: CAWSRASGYNEQFF.

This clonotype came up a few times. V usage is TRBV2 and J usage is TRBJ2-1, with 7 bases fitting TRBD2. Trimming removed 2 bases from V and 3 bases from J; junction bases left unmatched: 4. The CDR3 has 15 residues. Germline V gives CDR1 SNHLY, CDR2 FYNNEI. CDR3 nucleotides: TGTGCCAGCAGTGAAACGGTAGCGGGCTACAATGAGCAGTTCTTC. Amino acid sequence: CASSETVAGYNEQFF.

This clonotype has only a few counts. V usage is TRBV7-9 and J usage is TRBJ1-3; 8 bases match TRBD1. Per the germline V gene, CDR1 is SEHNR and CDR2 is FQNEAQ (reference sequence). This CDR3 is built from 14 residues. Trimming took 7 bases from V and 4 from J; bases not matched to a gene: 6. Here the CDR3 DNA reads TGTGCCAGCACCCCTGGACAGGGAGGAAACACCATATATTTT. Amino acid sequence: CASTPGQGGNTIYF.

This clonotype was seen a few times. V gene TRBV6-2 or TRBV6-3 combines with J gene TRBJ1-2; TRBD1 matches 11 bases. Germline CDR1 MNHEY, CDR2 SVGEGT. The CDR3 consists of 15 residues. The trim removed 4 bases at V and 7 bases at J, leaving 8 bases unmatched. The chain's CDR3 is CASSFGQGASRGYTF. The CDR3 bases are TGTGCCAGCAGTTTCGGACAGGGGGCAAGTCGTGGCTACACCTTC.

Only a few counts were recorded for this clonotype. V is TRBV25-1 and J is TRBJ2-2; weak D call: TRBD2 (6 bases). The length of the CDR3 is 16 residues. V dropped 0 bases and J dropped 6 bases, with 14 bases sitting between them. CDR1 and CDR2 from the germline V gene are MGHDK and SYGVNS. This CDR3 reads CASSEYGGWGAGELFF. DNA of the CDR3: TGTGCCAGCAGTGAATATGGAGGATGGGGGGCCGGGGAGCTGTTTTTT.

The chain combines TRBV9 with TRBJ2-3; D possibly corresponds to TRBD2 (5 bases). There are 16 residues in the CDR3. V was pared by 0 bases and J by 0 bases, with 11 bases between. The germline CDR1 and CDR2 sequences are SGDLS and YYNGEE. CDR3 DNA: TGTGCCAGCAGCGTAGGGAGGACCGTAAGCACAGATACGCAGTATTTT. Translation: CASSVGRTVSTDTQYF.

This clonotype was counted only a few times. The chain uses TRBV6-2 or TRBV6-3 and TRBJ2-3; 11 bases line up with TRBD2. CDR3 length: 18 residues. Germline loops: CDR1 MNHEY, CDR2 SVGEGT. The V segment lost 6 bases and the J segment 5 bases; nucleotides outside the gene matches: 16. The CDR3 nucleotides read TGTGCCAGCAGCTCTAACCCCTTACTAGCGGGAGTAAGAGATACGCAGTATTTT. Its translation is CASSSNPLLAGVRDTQYF.

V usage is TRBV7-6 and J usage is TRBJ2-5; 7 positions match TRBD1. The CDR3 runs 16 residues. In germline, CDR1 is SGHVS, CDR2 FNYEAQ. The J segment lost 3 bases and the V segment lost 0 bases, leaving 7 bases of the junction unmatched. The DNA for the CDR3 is TGTGCCAGCAGCTTAGCTCGAACAGGGACAGAAGAGACCCAGTACTTC. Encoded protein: CASSLARTGTEETQYF.

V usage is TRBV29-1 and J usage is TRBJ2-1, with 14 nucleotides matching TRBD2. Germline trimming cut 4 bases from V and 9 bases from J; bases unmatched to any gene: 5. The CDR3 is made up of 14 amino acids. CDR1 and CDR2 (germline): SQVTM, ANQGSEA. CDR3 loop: CSVVGLAGGAEQFF. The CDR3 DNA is TGCAGCGTTGTAGGACTAGCGGGAGGAGCTGAGCAGTTCTTC.

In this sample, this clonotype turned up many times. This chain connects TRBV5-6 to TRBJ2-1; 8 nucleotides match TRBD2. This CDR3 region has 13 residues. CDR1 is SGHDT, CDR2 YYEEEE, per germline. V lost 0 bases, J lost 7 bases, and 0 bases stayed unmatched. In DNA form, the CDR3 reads TGTGCCAGCAGCTTGGCGGGGGGGAATGAGCAGTTCTTC. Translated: CASSLAGGNEQFF.

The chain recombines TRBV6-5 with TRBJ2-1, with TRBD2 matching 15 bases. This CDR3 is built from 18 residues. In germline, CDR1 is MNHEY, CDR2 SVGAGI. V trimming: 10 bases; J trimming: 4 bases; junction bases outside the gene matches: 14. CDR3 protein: CATVAGLAGGKGYNEQFF. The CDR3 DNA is TGTGCCACCGTTGCGGGACTAGCGGGAGGTAAAGGGTACAATGAGCAGTTCTTC.

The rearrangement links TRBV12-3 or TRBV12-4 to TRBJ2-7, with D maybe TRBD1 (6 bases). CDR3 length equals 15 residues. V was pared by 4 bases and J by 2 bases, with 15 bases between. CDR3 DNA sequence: TGTGCCAGCAGTTCGACAGGTTACCGAACCTACGAGCAGTACTTC. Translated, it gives CASSSTGYRTYEQYF.

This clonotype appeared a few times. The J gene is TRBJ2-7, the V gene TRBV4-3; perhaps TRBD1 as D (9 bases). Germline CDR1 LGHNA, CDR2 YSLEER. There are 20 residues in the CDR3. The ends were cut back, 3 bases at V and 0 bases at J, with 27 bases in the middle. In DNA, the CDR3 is TGCGCCAGCAGCCAGCTCCTGCCGGGACAGGGACTAGACCTCTCCTACGAGCAGTACTTC. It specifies CASSQLLPGQGLDLSYEQYF.

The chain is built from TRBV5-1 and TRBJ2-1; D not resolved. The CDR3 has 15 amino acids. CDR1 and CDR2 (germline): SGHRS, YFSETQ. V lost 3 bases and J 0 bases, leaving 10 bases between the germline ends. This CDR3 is CASSSSVSSYNEQFF. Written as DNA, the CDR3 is TGCGCCAGCAGCTCATCCGTTAGCTCCTACAATGAGCAGTTCTTC.

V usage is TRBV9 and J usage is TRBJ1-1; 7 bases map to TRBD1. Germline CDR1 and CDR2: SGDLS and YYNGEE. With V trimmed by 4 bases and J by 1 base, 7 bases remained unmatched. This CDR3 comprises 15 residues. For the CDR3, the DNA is TGTGCCAGCAGCCCGAGACAGGGCGGGAACACTGAAGCTTTCTTT. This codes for CASSPRQGGNTEAFF.

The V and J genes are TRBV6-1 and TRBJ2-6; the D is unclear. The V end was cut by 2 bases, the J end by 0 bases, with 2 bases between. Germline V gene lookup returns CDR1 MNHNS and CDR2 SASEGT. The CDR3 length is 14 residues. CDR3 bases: TGTGCCAGCAGTGAACACTCTGGGGCCAACGTCCTGACTTTC. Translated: CASSEHSGANVLTF.

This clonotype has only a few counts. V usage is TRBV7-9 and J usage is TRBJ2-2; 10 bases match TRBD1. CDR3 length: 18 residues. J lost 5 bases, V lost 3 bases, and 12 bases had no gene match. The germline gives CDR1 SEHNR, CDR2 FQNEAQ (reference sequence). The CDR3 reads CASSFSQGQGFRTGELFF. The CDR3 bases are TGTGCCAGCAGCTTCTCCCAGGGACAGGGGTTTAGGACCGGGGAGCTGTTTTTT. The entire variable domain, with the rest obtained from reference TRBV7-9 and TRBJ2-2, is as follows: DTGVSQNPRHKITKRGQNVTFRCDPISEHNRLYWYRQTLGQGPEFLTYFQNEAQLEKSRLLSDRFSAERPKGSFSTLEIQRTEQGDSAMYLCASSFSQGQGFRTGELFFGEGSRLTVL.

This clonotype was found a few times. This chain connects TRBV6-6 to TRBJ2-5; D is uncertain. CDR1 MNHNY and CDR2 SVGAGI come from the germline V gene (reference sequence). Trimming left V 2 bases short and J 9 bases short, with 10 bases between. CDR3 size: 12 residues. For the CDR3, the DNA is TGTGCCAGCAGTTACCCGAAAGGTTCCCAGTACTTC. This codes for CASSYPKGSQYF.

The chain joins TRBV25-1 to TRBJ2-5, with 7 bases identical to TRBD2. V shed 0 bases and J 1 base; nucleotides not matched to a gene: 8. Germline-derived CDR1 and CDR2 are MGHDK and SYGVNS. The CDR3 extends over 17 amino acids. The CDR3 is CASSEYGYGRPQETQYF. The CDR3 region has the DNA TGTGCCAGCAGTGAATACGGCTACGGGAGGCCCCAAGAGACCCAGTACTTC.

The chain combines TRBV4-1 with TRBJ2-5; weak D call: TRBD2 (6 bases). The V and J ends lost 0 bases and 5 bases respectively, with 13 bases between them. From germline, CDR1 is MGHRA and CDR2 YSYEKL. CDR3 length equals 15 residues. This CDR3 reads CASSQDFRGTETQYF. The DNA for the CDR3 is TGCGCCAGCAGCCAAGATTTTCGGGGGACGGAGACCCAGTACTTC.

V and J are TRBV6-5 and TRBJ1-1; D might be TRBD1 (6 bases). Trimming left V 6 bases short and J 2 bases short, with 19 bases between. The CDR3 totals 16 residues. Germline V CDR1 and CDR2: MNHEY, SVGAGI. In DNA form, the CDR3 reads TGTGCCAGCAGCTCGGGACAAATTGGTCTAAACACTGAAGCTTTCTTT. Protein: CASSSGQIGLNTEAFF.

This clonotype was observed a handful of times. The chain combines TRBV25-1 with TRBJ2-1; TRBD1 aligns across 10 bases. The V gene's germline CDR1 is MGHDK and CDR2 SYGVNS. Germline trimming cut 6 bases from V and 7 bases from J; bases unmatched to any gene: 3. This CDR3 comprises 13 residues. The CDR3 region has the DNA TGTGCCAGCAGCCGGGACAGGGGTAATGAGCAGTTCTTC. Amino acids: CASSRDRGNEQFF.

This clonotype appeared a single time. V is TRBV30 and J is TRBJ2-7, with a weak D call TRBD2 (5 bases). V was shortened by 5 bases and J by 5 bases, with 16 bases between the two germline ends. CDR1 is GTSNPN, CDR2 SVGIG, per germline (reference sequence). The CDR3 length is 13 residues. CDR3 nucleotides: TGTGCCTGGGTCGGCATCCCGCGGGACGAGCAGTACTTC. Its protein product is CAWVGIPRDEQYF.